This TCR beta chain was recovered during a study of T cells expressing NK-cell markers. The CDR3 spans 12 residues. Germline CDR1 reads SQVTM; CDR2 reads ANQGSEA. Using the 5' RACE reads, TCRdb records one entry per CDR3 protein without DNA. The sample's table shows a few hundred thousand distinct CDR3 sequences. V usage is TRBV29-1 and J usage is TRBJ2-1; the D call from TCRdb, TRBD2, cannot be confirmed without DNA. The receptor comes from a man aged 18 to 69 in good health. Sequenced sample: blood T cells: a sorted CD56 or NKG2C T cell subset, CD4+ or CD8+ T cells, or bulk PBMC T cells (not recorded which). CDR3 residues: CSVEDAWRGQFF.